The clone carrying this TCR beta chain was observed a single time. As yet, its antigen is unknown. This sample's time point: week 35, safety follow-up. The content of each vaccine dose was 300 ug of mutant IDH1 20-mer peptide, and topical imiquimod accompanied it. Across weeks 1, 3, 5, 7, 11, 15, 19 and 23, patients received a vaccination each time, eight in all. This record comes from a study of a mutant IDH1 vaccine in newly diagnosed glioma. CDR3 length: 13 amino acids. Germline values: CDR1 KGHSH, CDR2 LQKENI. Trimming pared 0 bases from V and 7 bases from J, leaving 9 bases between. Study observations and caveats: Immune responses arising from the vaccine appeared in approximately 93% of patients. With respect to changes in top peripheral T cell clonotypes, pseudoprogression seemed unrelated.

The table came from immunoSEQ multiplex PCR; TCRdb's copy has only in-frame clones and leaves some out. The data hold approximately 50,000 clones, with approximately 87% observed a single time. The receptor was isolated from a middle-aged man with glioma. The input for sequencing was PBMCs, taken from a glioma patient whose treatment included an IDH1 peptide vaccine. The chain joins TRBV18 to TRBJ1-1; D gene uncertain. In DNA form, the CDR3 reads TGTGCCAGCTCACCACCCCCGGGCGTTGAAGCTTTCTTT. Translation: CASSPPPGVEAFF. The complete variable domain, with remaining parts taken from reference TRBV18 and TRBJ1-1, reads NAGVMQNPRHLVRRRGQEARLRCSPMKGHSHVYWYRQLPEEGLKFMVYLQKENIIDESGMPKERFSAEFPKEGPSILRIQQVVRGDSAAYFCASSPPPGVEAFFGQGTRLTVV.